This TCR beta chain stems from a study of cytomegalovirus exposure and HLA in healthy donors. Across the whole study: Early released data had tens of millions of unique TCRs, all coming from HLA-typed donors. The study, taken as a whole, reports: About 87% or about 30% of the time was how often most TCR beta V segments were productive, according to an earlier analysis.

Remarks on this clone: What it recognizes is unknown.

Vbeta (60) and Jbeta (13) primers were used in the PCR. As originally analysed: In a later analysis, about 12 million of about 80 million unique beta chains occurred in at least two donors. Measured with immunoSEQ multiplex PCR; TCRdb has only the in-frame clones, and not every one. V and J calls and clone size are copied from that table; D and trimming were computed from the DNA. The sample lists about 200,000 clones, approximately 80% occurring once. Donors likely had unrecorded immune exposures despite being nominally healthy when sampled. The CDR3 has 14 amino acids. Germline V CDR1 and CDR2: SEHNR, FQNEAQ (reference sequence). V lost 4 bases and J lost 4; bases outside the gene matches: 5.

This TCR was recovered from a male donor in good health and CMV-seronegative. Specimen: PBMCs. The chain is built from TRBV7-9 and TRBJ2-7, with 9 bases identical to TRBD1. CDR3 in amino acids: CASSSGTGPYEQYF. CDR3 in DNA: TGTGCCAGCAGCTCCGGGACAGGGCCATACGAGCAGTACTTC.